This entry describes one TCR beta chain. The record originates from a study of cytomegalovirus exposure and HLA in healthy donors. Researchers ran the PCR with 60 Vbeta and 13 Jbeta primers. In the original analysis: Unique TCR beta chains numbered 80 million to 95 million in a later analysis, with some 9.9 million shared. TCRdb keeps only in-frame clones here, not all; method: immunoSEQ multiplex PCR. V, J and clone size are taken as reported in that table, and D and trimming were inferred from the DNA itself. The table shows 100,000 to 120,000 clones, with approximately 78% occurring only once. The CDR3 spans 14 residues. Germline V gene data show CDR1 as SQVTM and CDR2 as ANQGSEA. Trimming left V 5 bases short and J 6 bases short, with 17 bases between.

The chain has TRBV29-1 and TRBJ1-5; no clear D. The sample taken for sequencing was PBMCs. This receptor was obtained from a woman aged 30 to 39 in good health and CMV-seronegative. Here the CDR3 reads CSVSVGSGGQPQHF. The CDR3 DNA reads TGCAGCGTTTCCGTCGGCAGTGGAGGTCAGCCCCAGCATTTT.